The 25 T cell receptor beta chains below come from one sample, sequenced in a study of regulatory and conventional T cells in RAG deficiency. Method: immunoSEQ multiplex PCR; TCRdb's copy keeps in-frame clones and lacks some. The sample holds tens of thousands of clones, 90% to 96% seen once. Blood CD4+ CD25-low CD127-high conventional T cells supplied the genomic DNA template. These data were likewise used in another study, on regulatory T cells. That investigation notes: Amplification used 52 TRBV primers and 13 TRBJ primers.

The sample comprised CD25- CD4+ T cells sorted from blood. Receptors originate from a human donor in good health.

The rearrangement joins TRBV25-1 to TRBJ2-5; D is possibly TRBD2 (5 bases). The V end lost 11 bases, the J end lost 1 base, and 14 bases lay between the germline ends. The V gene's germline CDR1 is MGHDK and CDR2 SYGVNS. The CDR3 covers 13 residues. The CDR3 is CALLSGCQETQYF. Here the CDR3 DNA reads TGTGCCCTACTTTCGGGGTGCCAAGAGACCCAGTACTTC. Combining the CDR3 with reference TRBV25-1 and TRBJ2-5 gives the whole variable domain EADIYQTPRYLVIGTGKKITLECSQTMGHDKMYWYQQDPGMELHLIHYSYGVNSTEKGDLSSESTVSRIRTEHFPLTLESARPSHTSQYLCALLSGCQETQYFGPGTRLLVL.

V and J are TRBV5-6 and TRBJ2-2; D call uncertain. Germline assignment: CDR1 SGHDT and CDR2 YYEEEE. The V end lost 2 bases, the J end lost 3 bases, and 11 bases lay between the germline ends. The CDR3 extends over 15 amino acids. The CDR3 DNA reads TGTGCCAGCAGCTTCCGCGGTAAAGACACCGGGGAGCTGTTTTTT. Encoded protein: CASSFRGKDTGELFF.

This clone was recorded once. The CDR3, as DNA: TGTGCCAGCAGCCGACGACTTAGCGGGAAATTGAGCTCCTACAATGAGCAGTTCTTC. It codes for CASSRRLSGKLSSYNEQFF. The chain uses TRBV7-6 and TRBJ2-1; 8 nucleotides match TRBD2. Trimming removed 5 bases from V and 0 bases from J; junction bases left unmatched: 15. This CDR3 spans 19 amino acids. Per germline, CDR1 SGHVS and CDR2 FNYEAQ.

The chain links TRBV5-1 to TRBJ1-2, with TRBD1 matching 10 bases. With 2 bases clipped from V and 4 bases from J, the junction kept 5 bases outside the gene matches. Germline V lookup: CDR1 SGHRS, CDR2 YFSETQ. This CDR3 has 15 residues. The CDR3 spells CASSFEDRGIYGYTF. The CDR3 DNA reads TGCGCCAGCAGCTTTGAGGACAGGGGGATCTATGGCTACACCTTC.

DNA of the CDR3: TGTGCCAGCAGTGAAGTACGAGGGGGCGAGCAGTACTTC. Its protein product is CASSEVRGGEQYF. The chain combines TRBV6-1 with TRBJ2-7; maybe TRBD1 (6 bases). This CDR3 is built from 13 residues. V dropped 1 base and J dropped 6 bases, with 10 bases sitting between them. Germline CDR1 MNHNS, CDR2 SASEGT.

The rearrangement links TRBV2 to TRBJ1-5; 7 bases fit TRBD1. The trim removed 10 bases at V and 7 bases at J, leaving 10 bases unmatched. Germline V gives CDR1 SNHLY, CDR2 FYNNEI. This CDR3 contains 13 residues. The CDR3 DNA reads TGTGCCACCCGGGGGACAGCGGGCCAGCCCCAGCATTTT. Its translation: CATRGTAGQPQHF. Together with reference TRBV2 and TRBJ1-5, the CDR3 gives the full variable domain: EPEVTQTPSHQVTQMGQEVILRCVPISNHLYFYWYRQILGQKVEFLVSFYNNEISEKSEIFDDQFSVERPDGSNFTLKIRSTKLEDSAMYFCATRGTAGQPQHFGDGTRLSIL.

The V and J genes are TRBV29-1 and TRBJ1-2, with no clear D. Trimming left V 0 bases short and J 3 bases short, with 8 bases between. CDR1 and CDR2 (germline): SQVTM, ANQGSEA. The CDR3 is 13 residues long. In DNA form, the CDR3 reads TGCAGCGTTGAAGAAGCGGGGTACTATGGCTACACCTTC. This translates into CSVEEAGYYGYTF. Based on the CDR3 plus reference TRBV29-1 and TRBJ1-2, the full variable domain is SAVISQKPSRDICQRGTSLTIQCQVDSQVTMMFWYRQQPGQSLTLIATANQGSEATYESGFVIDKFPISRPNLTFSTLTVSNMSPEDSSIYLCSVEEAGYYGYTFGSGTRLTVV.

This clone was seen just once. The CDR3, as DNA: TGTGCCAGCAGCTTTGGCAGGAGCACAGATACGCAGTATTTT. It yields the protein CASSFGRSTDTQYF. The gene calls are TRBV7-9 and TRBJ2-3; D gene ambiguous. Trimming pared 3 bases from V and 0 bases from J, leaving 7 bases between. Germline V gene data show CDR1 as SEHNR and CDR2 as FQNEAQ (reference sequence). The CDR3 loop spans 14 amino acids.

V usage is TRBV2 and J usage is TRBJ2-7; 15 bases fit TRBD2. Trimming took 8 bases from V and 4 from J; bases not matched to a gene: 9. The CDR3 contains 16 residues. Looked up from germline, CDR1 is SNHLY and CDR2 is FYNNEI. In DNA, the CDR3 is TGTGCCAGCCGTAACGGACTAGCGGGGGGGCAGTACGAGCAGTACTTC. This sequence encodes CASRNGLAGGQYEQYF.

Written as DNA, the CDR3 is TGTGCCAGCAGCTCCGGGACAGGCGCTAATGAAAAACTGTTTTTT. It encodes CASSSGTGANEKLFF. This rearrangement joins TRBV5-5 to TRBJ1-4, with 8 bases that match TRBD1. The CDR3 runs to 15 residues. Germline V CDR1 and CDR2: SGHKS, YYEKEE (reference sequence). The V segment lost 3 bases and the J segment 3 bases; nucleotides outside the gene matches: 4.

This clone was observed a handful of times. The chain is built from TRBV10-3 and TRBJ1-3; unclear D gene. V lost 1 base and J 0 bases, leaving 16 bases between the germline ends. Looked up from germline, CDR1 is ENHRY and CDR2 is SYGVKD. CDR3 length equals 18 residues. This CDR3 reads CAISEFTSDKSSGNTIYF. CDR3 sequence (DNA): TGTGCCATCAGTGAGTTTACCTCAGACAAGAGCTCTGGAAACACCATATATTTT.

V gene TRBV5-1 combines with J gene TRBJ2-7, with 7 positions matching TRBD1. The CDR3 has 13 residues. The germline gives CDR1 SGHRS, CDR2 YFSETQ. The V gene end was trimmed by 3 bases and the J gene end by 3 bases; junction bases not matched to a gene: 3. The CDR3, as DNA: TGCGCCAGCAGCTCGGGACAGAGCTACGAGCAGTACTTC. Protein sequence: CASSSGQSYEQYF.

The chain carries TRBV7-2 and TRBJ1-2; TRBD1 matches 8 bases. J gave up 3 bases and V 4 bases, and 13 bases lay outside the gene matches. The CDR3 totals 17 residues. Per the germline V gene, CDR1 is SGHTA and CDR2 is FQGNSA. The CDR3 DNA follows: TGTGCCAGCAGCTCTCGGATCGGACAGGGTATGCACTATGGCTACACCTTC. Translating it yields CASSSRIGQGMHYGYTF.

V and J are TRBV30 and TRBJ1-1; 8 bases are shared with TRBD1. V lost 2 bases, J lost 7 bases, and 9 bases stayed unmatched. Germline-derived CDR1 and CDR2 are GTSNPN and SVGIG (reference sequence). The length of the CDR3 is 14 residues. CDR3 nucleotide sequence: TGTGCCTGGAGTCAAGACAGGGGCTCTAGTGAAGCTTTCTTT. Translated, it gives CAWSQDRGSSEAFF.

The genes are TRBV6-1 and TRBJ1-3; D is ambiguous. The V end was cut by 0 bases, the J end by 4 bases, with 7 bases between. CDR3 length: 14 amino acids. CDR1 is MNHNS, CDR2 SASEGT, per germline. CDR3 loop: CASSEAPRGNTIYF. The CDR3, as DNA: TGTGCCAGCAGTGAAGCCCCGCGCGGAAACACCATATATTTT.

CDR3 bases: TGTGCCAGCAGTCCCGACAGGCCTCGCAATCAGCCCCAGCATTTT. This gives the protein CASSPDRPRNQPQHF. The V gene is TRBV2, the J gene TRBJ1-5, with a tentative D call TRBD1 (6 bases). V gave up 5 bases and J gave up 2 bases, with 13 bases separating them. This CDR3 is 15 amino acids long. Germline V gives CDR1 SNHLY, CDR2 FYNNEI. Full variable domain (outside the CDR3, taken from reference TRBV2 and TRBJ1-5): EPEVTQTPSHQVTQMGQEVILRCVPISNHLYFYWYRQILGQKVEFLVSFYNNEISEKSEIFDDQFSVERPDGSNFTLKIRSTKLEDSAMYFCASSPDRPRNQPQHFGDGTRLSIL.

CDR3 region: CASRNQGGGTDTQYF. CDR3 DNA sequence: TGTGCCAGTAGGAACCAGGGAGGTGGCACAGATACGCAGTATTTT. The chain combines TRBV19 with TRBJ2-3, with D possibly matching TRBD2 (6 bases). The ends were cut back, 6 bases at V and 1 base at J, with 14 bases in the middle. Germline CDR1 LNHDA, CDR2 SQIVND (reference sequence). The CDR3 covers 15 residues.

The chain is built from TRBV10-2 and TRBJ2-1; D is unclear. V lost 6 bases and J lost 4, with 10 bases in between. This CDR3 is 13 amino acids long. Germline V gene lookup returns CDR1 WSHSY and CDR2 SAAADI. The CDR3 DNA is TGCGCCAGCAGACTTGGAGCGTACAATGAGCAGTTCTTC. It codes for CASRLGAYNEQFF.

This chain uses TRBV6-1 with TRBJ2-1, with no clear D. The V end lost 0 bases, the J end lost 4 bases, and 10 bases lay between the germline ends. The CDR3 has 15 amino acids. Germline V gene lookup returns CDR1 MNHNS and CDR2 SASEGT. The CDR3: CASSEALAEYNEQFF. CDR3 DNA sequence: TGTGCCAGCAGTGAAGCGCTCGCGGAGTACAATGAGCAGTTCTTC.

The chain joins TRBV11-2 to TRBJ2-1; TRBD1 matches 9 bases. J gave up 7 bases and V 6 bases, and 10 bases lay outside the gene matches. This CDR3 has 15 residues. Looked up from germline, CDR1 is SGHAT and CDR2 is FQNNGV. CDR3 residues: CASRAPGTGLNEQFF. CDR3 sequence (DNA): TGTGCCAGCAGAGCACCCGGGACAGGGTTGAATGAGCAGTTCTTC.

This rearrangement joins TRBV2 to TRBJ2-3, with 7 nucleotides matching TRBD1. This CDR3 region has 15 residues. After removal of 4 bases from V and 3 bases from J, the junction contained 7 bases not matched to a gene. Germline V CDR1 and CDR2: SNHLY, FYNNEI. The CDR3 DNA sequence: TGTGCCAGCAGTGTCGACAGGGCTGGGACAGATACGCAGTATTTT. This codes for CASSVDRAGTDTQYF.

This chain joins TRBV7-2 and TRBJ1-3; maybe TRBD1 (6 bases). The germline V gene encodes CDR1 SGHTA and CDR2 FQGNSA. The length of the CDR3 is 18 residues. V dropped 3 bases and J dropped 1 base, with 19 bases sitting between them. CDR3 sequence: CASSFYFSSGASGNTIYF. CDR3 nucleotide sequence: TGTGCCAGCAGCTTTTATTTTTCGTCAGGGGCATCTGGAAACACCATATATTTT.

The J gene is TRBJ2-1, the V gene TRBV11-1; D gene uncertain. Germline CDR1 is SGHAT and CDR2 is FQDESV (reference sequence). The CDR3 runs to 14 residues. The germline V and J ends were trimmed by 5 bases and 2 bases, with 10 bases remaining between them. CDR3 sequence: CASSPRLTYNEQFF. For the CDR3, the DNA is TGTGCCAGCAGCCCTCGACTCACCTACAATGAGCAGTTCTTC.

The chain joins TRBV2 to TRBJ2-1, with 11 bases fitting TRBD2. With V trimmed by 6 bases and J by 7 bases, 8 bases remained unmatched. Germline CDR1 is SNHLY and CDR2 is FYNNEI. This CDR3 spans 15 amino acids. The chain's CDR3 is CASRKRGLAANEQFF. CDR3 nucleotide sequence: TGTGCCAGCAGGAAGCGGGGACTAGCGGCGAATGAGCAGTTCTTC.

CDR3 in DNA: TGTGCCAGCAGCCGATTGGGGCGGGGGGGCTACAATGAGCAGTTCTTC. Translation: CASSRLGRGGYNEQFF. The chain joins TRBV7-6 to TRBJ2-1, with 9 positions matching TRBD2. This CDR3 has 16 amino acids. The V segment lost 5 bases and the J segment 3 bases; nucleotides outside the gene matches: 8. Germline V gives CDR1 SGHVS, CDR2 FNYEAQ.